The 15 T cell receptor beta chains in this list originate from one sample, sequenced in a study of technical replicates of blood from a few donors. Repertoires were generated with immunoSEQ multiplex PCR, while TCRdb's copy carries only in-frame clones and drops some. This table has 95,000 or so clones, about 95% appearing once. The source material was T cells isolated from PBMCs. The receptors here all came from a human donor in good health.

The chain employs TRBV2 and TRBJ2-2, with D possibly matching TRBD1 (6 bases). V was shortened by 8 bases and J by 3 bases, with 16 bases between the two germline ends. The CDR3 has 15 amino acids. CDR1 is SNHLY, CDR2 FYNNEI, per germline. The CDR3 DNA is TGTGCCAGCTTGAACCGGGACATATACACCGGGGAGCTGTTTTTT. The encoded protein is CASLNRDIYTGELFF. Supplemented by reference TRBV2 and TRBJ2-2, the full variable domain reads EPEVTQTPSHQVTQMGQEVILRCVPISNHLYFYWYRQILGQKVEFLVSFYNNEISEKSEIFDDQFSVERPDGSNFTLKIRSTKLEDSAMYFCASLNRDIYTGELFFGEGSRLTVL.

The V gene is TRBV4-1, the J gene TRBJ2-7; D is perhaps TRBD2 (5 bases). The CDR3 has 13 amino acids. Per germline, CDR1 MGHRA and CDR2 YSYEKL. V lost 6 bases to trimming and J lost 2 bases, with 11 bases between them. The CDR3 bases are TGCGCCAGCAGTAAGGGAGAGCCCTACGAGCAGTACTTC. This sequence encodes CASSKGEPYEQYF.

The rearrangement uses TRBV18 and TRBJ2-7; tentatively, D is TRBD2 (6 bases). Germline CDR1 KGHSH, CDR2 LQKENI. The CDR3 extends over 12 amino acids. The germline V and J ends were trimmed by 6 bases and 6 bases, with 12 bases remaining between them. The CDR3 DNA reads TGTGCCAGCTCCTCTGAAGCGGGCGAGCAGTACTTC. This translates into CASSSEAGEQYF.

The chain links TRBV19 to TRBJ2-1, with 9 bases lining up with TRBD2. Germline-derived CDR1 and CDR2 are LNHDA and SQIVND (reference sequence). The CDR3 contains 16 residues. The J segment lost 6 bases and the V segment lost 5 bases, leaving 11 bases of the junction unmatched. The CDR3 DNA is TGTGCCAGTAGTCCGACCGGGACTAGCAGGGTCAATGAGCAGTTCTTC. Its protein is CASSPTGTSRVNEQFF.

J is TRBJ2-7 and V is TRBV7-2; 7 positions agree with TRBD1. This CDR3 comprises 17 residues. The trim removed 2 bases at V and 0 bases at J, leaving 10 bases unmatched. In germline, CDR1 is SGHTA, CDR2 FQGNSA. The CDR3 sequence: CASSLTFETGSSYEQYF. The CDR3 DNA is TGTGCCAGCAGCTTAACTTTTGAGACAGGGAGCTCCTACGAGCAGTACTTC.

The chain links TRBV6-5 to TRBJ2-1; 9 positions match TRBD2. The CDR3 contains 15 residues. Losses at the gene ends were 4 bases for V and 5 bases for J; bases not matched to a gene: 6. CDR1 is MNHEY and CDR2 is SVGAGI in the germline V gene. CDR3 bases: TGTGCCAGCAGTTCCGGGACTAGCAGGCACAATGAGCAGTTCTTC. Encoded protein: CASSSGTSRHNEQFF.

The rearrangement joins TRBV6-1 to TRBJ1-2, with no clear D. The CDR3 contains 13 residues. In germline, CDR1 is MNHNS, CDR2 SASEGT. The V end lost 6 bases, the J end lost 10 bases, and 18 bases lay between the germline ends. The CDR3 protein is CASRASGIYTYTF. CDR3 nucleotides: TGTGCCAGCAGAGCTTCCGGGATATACACCTACACCTTC.

This sequence joins TRBV4-1 and TRBJ1-1; D is uncertain. CDR1 is MGHRA and CDR2 is YSYEKL in the germline V gene. The CDR3 is made up of 15 amino acids. Trimming pared 0 bases from V and 0 bases from J, leaving 8 bases between. Written as DNA, the CDR3 is TGCGCCAGCAGCCAAGAGTCGACAATGAACACTGAAGCTTTCTTT. Its translation is CASSQESTMNTEAFF.

The chain couples TRBV4-2 to TRBJ2-1; 7 bases are shared with TRBD2. This CDR3 has 16 amino acids. CDR1 is LGHNA and CDR2 is YNFKEQ in the germline V gene. Losses at the gene ends were 4 bases for V and 5 bases for J; bases not matched to a gene: 11. CDR3 sequence reads: CASSRMGGREHNEQFF. CDR3 DNA sequence: TGTGCCAGCAGCCGCATGGGGGGGAGGGAGCACAATGAGCAGTTCTTC.

The V and J genes are TRBV7-9 and TRBJ1-4; unclear D gene. Germline V lookup: CDR1 SEHNR, CDR2 FQNEAQ (reference sequence). Trimming took off 6 bases at V and 11 bases at J, with 25 bases between the two ends. This CDR3 has 16 amino acids. The CDR3 sequence: CASSPFAGEPGGKLFF. The CDR3 nucleotides read TGTGCCAGCAGTCCCTTCGCAGGAGAACCGGGAGGGAAACTGTTTTTT. Full variable domain (outside the CDR3, taken from reference TRBV7-9 and TRBJ1-4): DTGVSQNPRHKITKRGQNVTFRCDPISEHNRLYWYRQTLGQGPEFLTYFQNEAQLEKSRLLSDRFSAERPKGSFSTLEIQRTEQGDSAMYLCASSPFAGEPGGKLFFGSGTQLSVL.

The chain combines TRBV27 with TRBJ2-1; the match to TRBD2 covers 12 bases. Germline CDR1 MNHEY, CDR2 SMNVEV (reference sequence). There are 15 residues in the CDR3. V lost 5 bases to trimming and J lost 8 bases; unmatched junction nucleotides: 7. This CDR3 reads CASSPSTSGSDEQFF. CDR3 bases: TGTGCCAGCAGTCCATCGACTAGCGGGAGTGATGAGCAGTTCTTC.

This chain joins TRBV4-1 and TRBJ2-1; D is unclear. Germline values: CDR1 MGHRA, CDR2 YSYEKL. The CDR3 is made up of 15 amino acids. V lost 1 base and J lost 0, with 7 bases in between. This chain's CDR3 is CASSQVSSSYNEQFF. The CDR3, as DNA: TGCGCCAGCAGCCAAGTGTCCAGCTCCTACAATGAGCAGTTCTTC.

The J gene is TRBJ1-1, the V gene TRBV18; 9 nucleotides match TRBD1. V shed 5 bases and J 1 base; nucleotides not matched to a gene: 2. The CDR3 length is 14 residues. The germline V gene has CDR1 KGHSH and CDR2 LQKENI. The CDR3 is CASSLGQGNTEAFF. CDR3 DNA sequence: TGTGCCAGCTCATTGGGACAGGGGAACACTGAAGCTTTCTTT.

This chain's CDR3 is CASRLNSGSHNEQFF. The CDR3, as DNA: TGTGCCAGCCGACTGAATAGCGGGAGTCACAATGAGCAGTTCTTC. J is TRBJ2-1 and V is TRBV18; 9 bases fit TRBD2. The CDR3 has 15 residues. The V gene end was trimmed by 8 bases and the J gene end by 5 bases; junction bases not matched to a gene: 10. Germline V gene data show CDR1 as KGHSH and CDR2 as LQKENI.

The V call is TRBV28, the J call TRBJ2-1, with unresolved D. V was cut by 7 bases and J by 8 bases, with 15 bases left in between. Germline V gene lookup returns CDR1 MDHEN and CDR2 SYDVKM. The CDR3 consists of 13 residues. The CDR3 spells CASIRPGGDEQFF. In DNA form, the CDR3 reads TGTGCCAGCATAAGGCCTGGTGGAGATGAGCAGTTCTTC.